Below, 8 T cell receptor beta chains from the same sample are listed, as sequenced in a study of control samples from healthy donors and cancer patients (dated by TCRdb to the early 2020s). Library preparation employed the immunoSEQ multiplex PCR assay. TCRdb obtained this table from immuneACCESS and retained in-frame rearrangements with V and J assigned. These tables miss some clones; where compared with another copy, unresolved V genes account for less than half of the shortfall, and the remainder is unexplained. The sample table shows around 150,000 clones, and over 85% are seen once. 7.5% to 8.5% of the sample is taken by the ten largest. The sample was blood. The receptor source for this set is a woman aged 40 to 50 in good health.

The CDR3 coding sequence is TGTGCCATCAGCATGGTGGGGAGCTCCTATAATTCACCCCTCCACTTT. Translating gives CAISMVGSSYNSPLHF. The chain combines TRBV10-3 with TRBJ1-6; D uncertain. CDR1 ENHRY and CDR2 SYGVKD come from the germline V gene. CDR3 length: 16 residues. The V and J ends lost 6 bases and 0 bases respectively, with 12 bases between them.

The CDR3 spells CASSLDSNYGYTF. DNA for the CDR3: TGTGCCAGCAGCTTAGACAGTAACTATGGCTACACCTTC. The rearrangement links TRBV11-2 to TRBJ1-2; D call uncertain. Germline V gives CDR1 SGHAT, CDR2 FQNNGV. This CDR3 region has 13 residues. Trimming removed 0 bases at V and 1 base at J, with 3 bases between.

The rearrangement uses TRBV4-1 and TRBJ2-2; unclear D gene. Germline CDR1 MGHRA, CDR2 YSYEKL. The V end lost 3 bases, the J end lost 8 bases, and 22 bases lay between the germline ends. The CDR3 totals 17 residues. CDR3 DNA: TGCGCCAGCAGCCACTTTACAGTTACGCTAGGTGGTGGGGAGCTGTTTTTT. This gives the protein CASSHFTVTLGGGELFF.

The chain links TRBV7-4 to TRBJ1-3, with D possibly TRBD1 on 6 matching bases. This CDR3 contains 13 residues. Trimming took off 3 bases at V and 6 bases at J, with 9 bases between the two ends. From germline, CDR1 is SGHVT and CDR2 SQSDAQ. In DNA, the CDR3 is TGTGCCAGCAGCTTCAGGGGAACAAACACCATATATTTT. Translation: CASSFRGTNTIYF.

The V call is TRBV6-6, the J call TRBJ1-2, with D maybe TRBD1 (5 bases). The CDR3 has 13 residues. Trimming took off 8 bases at V and 4 bases at J, with 14 bases between the two ends. Per germline, CDR1 MNHNY and CDR2 SVGAGI (reference sequence). The CDR3 nucleotides are TGTGCCAGCGGCCCAGGGTCTGGCTATGGCTACACCTTC. Translation: CASGPGSGYGYTF.

The gene calls are TRBV5-1 and TRBJ2-1; D unresolved. CDR3 length: 16 residues. Germline CDR1 SGHRS, CDR2 YFSETQ. V lost 0 bases to trimming and J lost 3 bases, with 13 bases between them. The CDR3 sequence: CASSLASGPSYNEQFF. The CDR3 bases are TGCGCCAGCAGCTTGGCGTCGGGTCCCAGCTACAATGAGCAGTTCTTC.

The rearrangement uses TRBV10-3 and TRBJ1-6; D gene unclear. Germline CDR1 reads ENHRY; CDR2 reads SYGVKD. The length of the CDR3 is 16 residues. Trimming stripped 2 bases from V and 8 bases from J, with 16 bases between. CDR3 sequence: CAISELRPGGDSPLHF. DNA for the CDR3: TGTGCCATCAGTGAGCTGCGGCCGGGAGGTGATTCACCCCTCCACTTT.

V usage is TRBV4-1 and J usage is TRBJ2-4; TRBD1 agrees at 10 bases. From germline, CDR1 is MGHRA and CDR2 YSYEKL. V was pared by 3 bases and J by 4 bases, with 6 bases of the junction left unmatched. This CDR3 spans 16 amino acids. The CDR3 here is CASSQDRGGLKNIQYF. For the CDR3, the DNA is TGCGCCAGCAGCCAGGACAGGGGGGGGTTGAAAAACATTCAGTACTTC.